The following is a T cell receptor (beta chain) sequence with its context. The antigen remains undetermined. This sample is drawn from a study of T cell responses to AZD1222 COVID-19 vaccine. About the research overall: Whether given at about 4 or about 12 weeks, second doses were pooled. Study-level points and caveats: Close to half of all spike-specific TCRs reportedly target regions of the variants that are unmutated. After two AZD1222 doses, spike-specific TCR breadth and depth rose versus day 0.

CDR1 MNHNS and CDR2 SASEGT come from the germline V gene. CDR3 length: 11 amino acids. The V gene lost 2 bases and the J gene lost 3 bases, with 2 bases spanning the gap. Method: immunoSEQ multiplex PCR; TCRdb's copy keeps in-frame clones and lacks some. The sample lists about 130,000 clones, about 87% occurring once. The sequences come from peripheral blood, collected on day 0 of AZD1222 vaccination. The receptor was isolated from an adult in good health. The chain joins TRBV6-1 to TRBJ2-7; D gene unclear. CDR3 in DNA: TGTGCCAGCAGTGAAAGCTACGAGCAGTACTTC. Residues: CASSESYEQYF.